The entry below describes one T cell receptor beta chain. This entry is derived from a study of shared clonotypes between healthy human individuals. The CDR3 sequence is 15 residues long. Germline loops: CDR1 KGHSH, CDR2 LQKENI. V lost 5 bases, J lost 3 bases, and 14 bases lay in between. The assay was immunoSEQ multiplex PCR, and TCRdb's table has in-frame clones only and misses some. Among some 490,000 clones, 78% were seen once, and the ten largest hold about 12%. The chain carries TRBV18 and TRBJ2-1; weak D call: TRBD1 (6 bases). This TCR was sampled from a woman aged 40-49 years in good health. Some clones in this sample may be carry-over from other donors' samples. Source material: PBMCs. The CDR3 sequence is CASSGQRASYNEQFF. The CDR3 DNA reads TGTGCCAGCTCAGGACAGCGAGCCAGCTACAATGAGCAGTTCTTC.